This TCR beta chain was recorded in a study of T cells expressing NK-cell markers. General study points: Dominant NKG2C+ clonotypes accounted for 1.0-7.0% of CD8+ T cells in about 6 donors.

Synthesis of TCR beta cDNA relied on 5'RACE template switching carrying UMIs. One entry per CDR3 protein, without DNA, is what TCRdb gives after re-calling the 5' RACE reads. The sample totals about 460,000 distinct CDR3 sequences. This CDR3 has 14 amino acids. CDR1 and CDR2 from the germline V gene are ENHRY and SYGVKD. In the case of this clonotype: The antigen remains undetermined.

Material for sequencing was blood T cells: a sorted CD56 or NKG2C T cell subset, CD4+ or CD8+ T cells, or bulk PBMC T cells (not recorded which). The chain couples TRBV10-3 to TRBJ2-1; as DNA is missing, the TRBD2 call by TCRdb cannot be tested. The TCR comes from a woman aged 50 to 60 in good health. CDR3 in amino acids: CAAKREGTYNEQFF.